This TCR beta chain is drawn from a study of shared clonotypes between healthy human individuals. Looking at the study overall: Each donor contributed plates that comprised three CD4 naive, three CD4 memory, two CD8 naive and one CD8 memory.

This table comes from immunoSEQ multiplex PCR, and its TCRdb copy is limited to in-frame clones, with some not included. The repertoire holds some 1 million clones, with around four fifths as singletons. Germline V gives CDR1 MNHNS, CDR2 SASEGT. CDR3 length: 14 residues. With V trimmed by 3 bases and J by 4 bases, 3 bases remained unmatched. CD4+ cells underwent separation, giving CD45RA+ naive and CD45RA-negative memory subsets. Study-level points and caveats: Clonotypes that were shared across a handful of donors made up 4.5% to 5% of naive CD4 clonotypes. As a rule, naive subsets had a larger estimated richness than memory subsets.

In regard to this clone: Its target is not known.

Source material: memory CD4+ T cells sorted from blood. The sample's subset: CD45RA-negative fraction. V is TRBV6-1 and J is TRBJ2-7; the match to TRBD1 covers 10 bases. This receptor was taken from a man between 18 and 29 years old in good health. The CDR3 bases are TGTGCCAGCAGTGAGGGACAGGGGTGGTACGAGCAGTACTTC. Translation: CASSEGQGWYEQYF.